The 10 T cell receptor beta chains below all came from one sample that was sequenced in a study of T cells in Graves' hyperthyroidism and ophthalmopathy. It was RNA transcripts that yielded the amplified TCR beta CDR3 regions. Using the HTBI primer set, a first-round RT-PCR was run on the TCR CDR3. TCRdb re-derived calls from the multiplex PCR reads in MiXCR, one entry per CDR3 protein. The sample contains around 760,000 distinct CDR3 sequences, roughly 32% of which appear only once. Sequencing was performed on blood. All receptors derive from a woman aged 35 to 49 with Graves' hyperthyroidism.

Details on this clonotype: With a much larger clone just one base away, this may be a read error. The rearrangement joins TRBV5-4 to TRBJ1-2; D call uncertain. Trimming shortened V by 4 bases and J by 8 bases, and 15 bases separated the two germline ends. There are 13 residues in the CDR3. Germline CDR1 and CDR2: SGHNT and YYREEE (reference sequence). CDR3 in amino acids: CASSPRIAIGYTF. The DNA of the CDR3 is TGTGCCAGCAGCCCGCGGATAGCTATCGGCTACACCTTC.

This clonotype was found once. The V gene is TRBV2, the J gene TRBJ2-7; 8 bases align to TRBD2. Germline CDR1 SNHLY, CDR2 FYNNEI. Germline trimming cut 4 bases from V and 0 bases from J; bases unmatched to any gene: 8. CDR3 length: 16 residues. CDR3 residues: CASSVAGIRASYEQYF. The DNA of the CDR3 is TGTGCCAGCAGTGTAGCGGGAATTAGAGCCTCCTACGAGCAGTACTTC.

This clonotype has more than one count but fewer than ten. The V call is TRBV20-1, the J call TRBJ2-5; the D gene is possibly TRBD1 (6 bases). CDR1 DFQATT and CDR2 SNEGSKA come from the germline V gene (reference sequence). This CDR3 has 16 residues. V lost 5 bases to trimming and J lost 2 bases, with 21 bases between them. The CDR3: CSAFITGQGIQETQYF. CDR3 nucleotides: TGCAGTGCTTTTATTACGGGACAAGGCATACAAGAGACCCAGTACTTC.

The V and J genes are TRBV7-9 and TRBJ2-6; D call uncertain. Per germline, CDR1 SEHNR and CDR2 FQNEAQ (reference sequence). Trimming shortened V by 7 bases and J by 2 bases, and 12 bases separated the two germline ends. This CDR3 is 15 amino acids long. The CDR3 region is CASTLAAAGANVLTF. Here the CDR3 DNA reads TGTGCCAGCACCTTGGCCGCGGCTGGGGCCAACGTCCTGACTTTC.

This chain uses TRBV6-4 with TRBJ2-1; D may be TRBD2 (6 bases). This CDR3 contains 15 residues. Between the trimmed V and J ends, which lost 2 bases and 0 bases, there was a span of 8 bases. The V gene's germline CDR1 is MRHNA and CDR2 SNTAGT. The CDR3 DNA follows: TGTGCCAGCAGTGACCCCGGGAGCTCCTACAATGAGCAGTTCTTC. This translates into CASSDPGSSYNEQFF.

This clonotype has ten or more counts. This chain uses TRBV7-9 with TRBJ1-1; no definite D call. The germline V and J ends were trimmed by 5 bases and 3 bases, with 16 bases remaining between them. The CDR3 is 15 residues long. CDR1 and CDR2 from the germline V gene are SEHNR and FQNEAQ (reference sequence). In nucleotides, the CDR3 is TGTGCCAGCAGCCCACGGACCATGGTGGACACTGAAGCTTTCTTT. Amino acid sequence: CASSPRTMVDTEAFF.

The J gene is TRBJ1-1, the V gene TRBV18; D gene unclear. Trimming took off 2 bases at V and 5 bases at J, with 6 bases between the two ends. Germline CDR1 KGHSH, CDR2 LQKENI. There are 12 residues in the CDR3. CDR3 sequence reads: CASSPVETEAFF. CDR3 in DNA: TGTGCCAGCTCACCAGTAGAGACTGAAGCTTTCTTT.

V usage is TRBV13 and J usage is TRBJ1-1, with D possibly being TRBD1 (5 bases). Germline lookup yields CDR1 PRHDT and CDR2 FYEKMQ (reference sequence). V was shortened by 6 bases and J by 4 bases, with 18 bases between the two germline ends. The CDR3 runs 15 residues. In DNA, the CDR3 is TGTGCCAGCAGTAGGGGAGGGGCCAGGGCCACTGAAGCTTTCTTT. It codes for CASSRGGARATEAFF.

Of note for this clonotype: This may be a read error: a much more frequent sequence differs by one nucleotide. No conserved phenylalanine or tryptophan is present at the end of the CDR3, so a read error is the likely explanation. The chain recombines TRBV29-1 with TRBJ1-1, with unresolved D. The germline CDR1 and CDR2 sequences are SQVTM and ANQGSEA. Trimming removed 1 base at V and 6 bases at J, with 12 bases between. The CDR3 extends over 13 amino acids. CDR3 in amino acids: CSVEGAGQAEAFS. The CDR3 DNA follows: TGCAGCGTTGAAGGTGCGGGCCAGGCTGAAGCTTTCTCT.

The V call is TRBV7-2, the J call TRBJ2-2; 11 bases align to TRBD2. The germline V gene encodes CDR1 SGHTA and CDR2 FQGNSA. The CDR3 is 15 residues long. V lost 5 bases to trimming and J lost 8 bases; unmatched junction nucleotides: 7. CDR3 protein: CASSRGTSGTGELFF. CDR3 nucleotide sequence: TGTGCCAGCAGCCGTGGGACTAGCGGTACTGGGGAGCTGTTTTTT. Full variable domain (rest looked up from reference TRBV7-2 and TRBJ2-2): GAGVSQSPSNKVTEKGKDVELRCDPISGHTALYWYRQSLGQGLEFLIYFQGNSAPDKSGLPSDRFSAERTGGSVSTLTIQRTQQEDSAVYLCASSRGTSGTGELFFGEGSRLTVL.